What follows are 15 T cell receptor beta chains derived from one specimen sequenced in a study of control samples from healthy donors and cancer patients (dated by TCRdb to the early 2020s). Libraries were prepared through the immunoSEQ multiplex PCR assay. This immuneACCESS table, as held by TCRdb, lists in-frame sequences with V and J called but not all clones. Of the missing ones, under half trace to an unresolved V gene in checked studies; the others have no known cause. This sample has approximately 44,000 clones in its table, and over 65% of those were observed once. The ten top clones hold 15% to 20% of the sample. Sequencing was done on a sample of formalin-fixed, paraffin-embedded tissue. The receptors originated from a male donor with melanoma.

The chain links TRBV29-1 to TRBJ2-1, with TRBD1 matching over 11 bases. The CDR3 has 14 amino acids. V gave up 6 bases and J gave up 9 bases; unmatched junction bases: 10. From germline, CDR1 is SQVTM and CDR2 ANQGSEA. The CDR3 DNA follows: TGCAGCGTAGATGGACAGGGGGCGCGGAGTGAGCAGTTCTTC. It translates to CSVDGQGARSEQFF.

J is TRBJ2-3 and V is TRBV9; 11 nucleotides match TRBD2. CDR3 length: 17 residues. CDR1 and CDR2 from the germline V gene are SGDLS and YYNGEE. After removal of 1 base from V and 2 bases from J, the junction contained 6 bases not matched to a gene. In nucleotides, the CDR3 is TGTGCCAGCAGCGTATCTAGCGGGAGGTCTCCCACAGATACGCAGTATTTT. It yields the protein CASSVSSGRSPTDTQYF.

The gene calls are TRBV2 and TRBJ1-2; D may be TRBD1 (5 bases). Germline lookup yields CDR1 SNHLY and CDR2 FYNNEI. CDR3 length equals 13 residues. V lost 2 bases to trimming and J lost 5 bases, with 9 bases between them. The CDR3 DNA reads TGTGCCAGCAGTGAACAGGGAGGGTATGGCTACACCTTC. Translated, it gives CASSEQGGYGYTF.

This clone was seen many times. The chain employs TRBV19 and TRBJ1-2; D remains unclear. This CDR3 has 12 amino acids. Germline V lookup: CDR1 LNHDA, CDR2 SQIVND (reference sequence). V was cut by 5 bases and J by 8 bases, with 12 bases left in between. CDR3 protein: CASSLGSMGYTF. CDR3 sequence (DNA): TGTGCCAGTAGTCTTGGGAGTATGGGCTACACCTTC. The full variable domain, with the rest looked up from reference TRBV19 and TRBJ1-2, is DGGITQSPKYLFRKEGQNVTLSCEQNLNHDAMYWYRQDPGQGLRLIYYSQIVNDFQKGDIAEGYSVSREKKESFPLTVTSAQKNPTAFYLCASSLGSMGYTFGSGTRLTVV.

The chain recombines TRBV18 with TRBJ1-4; D not resolved. Trimming left V 4 bases short and J 4 bases short, with 16 bases between. Germline values: CDR1 KGHSH, CDR2 LQKENI. The CDR3 contains 16 residues. In nucleotides, the CDR3 is TGTGCCAGCTCACAATCAGTGGGAGTAGGTAATGAAAAACTGTTTTTT. This sequence encodes CASSQSVGVGNEKLFF. Variable domain in full (rest from reference TRBV18 and TRBJ1-4): NAGVMQNPRHLVRRRGQEARLRCSPMKGHSHVYWYRQLPEEGLKFMVYLQKENIIDESGMPKERFSAEFPKEGPSILRIQQVVRGDSAAYFCASSQSVGVGNEKLFFGSGTQLSVL.

This clone occurred many times. J is TRBJ1-2 and V is TRBV2; D is undetermined. The CDR3 has 15 residues. CDR1 and CDR2 from the germline V gene are SNHLY and FYNNEI. Trimming removed 0 bases at V and 4 bases at J, with 12 bases between. The CDR3 nucleotides are TGTGCCAGCAGTGAAGCGAGCGGAGAATTCTATGGCTACACCTTC. Its protein product is CASSEASGEFYGYTF.

This clone has just a few counts. J is TRBJ2-4 and V is TRBV5-1, with 7 nucleotides matching TRBD1. V lost 0 bases to trimming and J lost 1 base; unmatched junction nucleotides: 16. The germline V gene has CDR1 SGHRS and CDR2 YFSETQ. This CDR3 region has 20 residues. CDR3 in DNA: TGCGCCAGCAGCTTGGTAGGGTACAGGGGCTCCCCCGGTGCCAAAAACATTCAGTACTTC. Its translation: CASSLVGYRGSPGAKNIQYF.

The chain joins TRBV4-2 to TRBJ2-3, with no clear D. V was shortened by 0 bases and J by 5 bases, with 9 bases between the two germline ends. This CDR3 is built from 14 residues. CDR1 is LGHNA and CDR2 is YNFKEQ in the germline V gene. Written as DNA, the CDR3 is TGTGCCAGCAGCCAAGATCGTTCTGGAGATACGCAGTATTTT. Its translation: CASSQDRSGDTQYF.

This rearrangement joins TRBV5-1 to TRBJ2-1, with D possibly TRBD1 on 5 matching bases. The V end lost 4 bases, the J end lost 2 bases, and 16 bases lay between the germline ends. The CDR3 is made up of 16 amino acids. Germline CDR1 and CDR2: SGHRS and YFSETQ. CDR3 residues: CASSLPTLGAYNEQFF. CDR3 nucleotide sequence: TGCGCCAGCAGCCTGCCGACTTTAGGGGCCTACAATGAGCAGTTCTTC.

The V and J genes are TRBV27 and TRBJ1-5; tentatively, D is TRBD1 (6 bases). Trimming shortened V by 10 bases and J by 4 bases, and 17 bases separated the two germline ends. The germline V gene has CDR1 MNHEY and CDR2 SMNVEV (reference sequence). The CDR3 contains 14 residues. CDR3 bases: TGTGCCACCTCGAGGGGGGTTCTGAATCAGCCCCAGCATTTT. Encoded protein: CATSRGVLNQPQHF.

V is TRBV19 and J is TRBJ1-2; a weak D match, TRBD1 (6 bases). CDR3 length equals 13 residues. Germline V lookup: CDR1 LNHDA, CDR2 SQIVND (reference sequence). V lost 2 bases and J 8 bases, leaving 12 bases between the germline ends. The CDR3 loop reads CASSITRGHGYTF. The CDR3 DNA sequence: TGTGCCAGTAGTATAACCAGGGGACACGGCTACACCTTC.

The rearrangement links TRBV19 to TRBJ2-7; 9 nucleotides line up with TRBD1. V was pared by 5 bases and J by 6 bases, with 8 bases of the junction left unmatched. CDR3 length: 14 amino acids. Germline-derived CDR1 and CDR2 are LNHDA and SQIVND (reference sequence). CDR3 nucleotides: TGTGCCAGTAGTTGGGGGACAGGGTCTGGCGAGCAGTACTTC. It specifies CASSWGTGSGEQYF.

This clone was observed a few times. The chain joins TRBV29-1 to TRBJ2-1, with 9 bases fitting TRBD1. Looked up from germline, CDR1 is SQVTM and CDR2 is ANQGSEA. The length of the CDR3 is 13 residues. Trimming took 4 bases from V and 3 from J; bases not matched to a gene: 1. The CDR3 region has the DNA TGCAGCGTTGGACAGGGGGACTACAATGAGCAGTTCTTC. Translated: CSVGQGDYNEQFF.

J is TRBJ2-5 and V is TRBV12-5, with 7 bases aligning to TRBD2. This CDR3 comprises 13 residues. J was trimmed by 4 bases and V by 3 bases; bases with no gene match: 2. Looked up from germline, CDR1 is LGHNT and CDR2 is FRNRAP. CDR3 loop: CASGFGGRETQYF. The DNA for the CDR3 is TGTGCTAGTGGTTTCGGGGGGAGAGAGACCCAGTACTTC.

The chain couples TRBV11-3 to TRBJ1-2; D remains unclear. V was cut by 2 bases and J by 4 bases, with 8 bases left in between. The germline V gene has CDR1 SGHNT and CDR2 YENEEA. CDR3 length equals 13 residues. The DNA for the CDR3 is TGTGCCAGCAGCTTAAGCGACTTCTATGGCTACACCTTC. Its translation: CASSLSDFYGYTF.